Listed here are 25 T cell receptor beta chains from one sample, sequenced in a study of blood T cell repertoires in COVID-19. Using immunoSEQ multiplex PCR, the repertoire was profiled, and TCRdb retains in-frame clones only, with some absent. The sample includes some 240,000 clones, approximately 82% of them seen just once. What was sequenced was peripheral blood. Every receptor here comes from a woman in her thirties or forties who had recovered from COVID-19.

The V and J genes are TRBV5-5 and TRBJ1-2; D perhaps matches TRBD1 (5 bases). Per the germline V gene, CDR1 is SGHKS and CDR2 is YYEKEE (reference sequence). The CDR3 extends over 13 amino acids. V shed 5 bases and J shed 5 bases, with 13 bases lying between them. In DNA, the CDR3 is TGTGCCAGCAGTTCCGACAGTCTATATGGCTACACCTTC. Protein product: CASSSDSLYGYTF.

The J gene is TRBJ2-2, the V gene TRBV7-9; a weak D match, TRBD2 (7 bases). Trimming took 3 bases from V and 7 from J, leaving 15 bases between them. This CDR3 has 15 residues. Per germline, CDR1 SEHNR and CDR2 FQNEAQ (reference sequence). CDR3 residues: CASSLAGASFGELFF. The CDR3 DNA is TGTGCCAGCAGCTTGGCGGGGGCCTCCTTCGGGGAGCTGTTTTTT.

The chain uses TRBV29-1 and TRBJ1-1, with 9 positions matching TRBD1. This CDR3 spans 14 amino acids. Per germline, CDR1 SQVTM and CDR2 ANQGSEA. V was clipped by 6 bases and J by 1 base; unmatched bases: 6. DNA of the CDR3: TGCAGCGTCAAACAGGGGGCACCGAACACTGAAGCTTTCTTT. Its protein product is CSVKQGAPNTEAFF.

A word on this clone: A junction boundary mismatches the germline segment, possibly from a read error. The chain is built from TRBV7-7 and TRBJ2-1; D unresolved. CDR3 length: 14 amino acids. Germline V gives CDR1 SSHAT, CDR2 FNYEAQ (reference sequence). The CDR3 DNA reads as TGTGCTAGCAGCCCTAGACTGGGCTACAATGAGCAGTTCTTC. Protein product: CASSPRLGYNEQFF. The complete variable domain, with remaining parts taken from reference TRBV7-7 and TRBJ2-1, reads GAGVSQSPRYKVTKRGQDVTLRCDPISSHATLYWYQQALGQGPEFLTYFNYEAQPDKSGLPSDRFSAERPEGSISTLTIQRTEQRDSAMYRCASSPRLGYNEQFFGPGTRLTVL.

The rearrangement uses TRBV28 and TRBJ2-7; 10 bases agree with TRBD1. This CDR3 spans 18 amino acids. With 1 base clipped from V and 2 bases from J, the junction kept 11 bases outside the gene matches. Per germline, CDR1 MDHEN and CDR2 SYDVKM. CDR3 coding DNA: TGTGCCAGCAGTTTATTATGGGCGGGACAGGGGAGACCCTACGAGCAGTACTTC. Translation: CASSLLWAGQGRPYEQYF.

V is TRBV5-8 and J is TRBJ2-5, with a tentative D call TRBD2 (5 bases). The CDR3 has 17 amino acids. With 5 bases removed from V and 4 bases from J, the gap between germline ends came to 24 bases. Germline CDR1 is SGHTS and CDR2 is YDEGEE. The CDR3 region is CASSIGLTHTTAETQYF. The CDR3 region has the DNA TGTGCCAGCAGTATAGGACTCACCCATACTACAGCAGAGACCCAGTACTTC.

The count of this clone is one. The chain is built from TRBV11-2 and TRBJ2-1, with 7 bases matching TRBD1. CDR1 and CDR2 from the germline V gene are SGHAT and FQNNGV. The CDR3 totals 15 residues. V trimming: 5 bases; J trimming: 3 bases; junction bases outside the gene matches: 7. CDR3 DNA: TGTGCCAGCAGCACGACCGGGACAGACTACAATGAGCAGTTCTTC. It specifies CASSTTGTDYNEQFF.

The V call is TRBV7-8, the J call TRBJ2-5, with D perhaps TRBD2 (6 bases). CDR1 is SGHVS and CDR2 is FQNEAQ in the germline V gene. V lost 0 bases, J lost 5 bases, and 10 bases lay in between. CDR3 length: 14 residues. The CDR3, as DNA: TGTGCCAGCAGCTTAGCGGGGGGTTTGGAGACCCAGTACTTC. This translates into CASSLAGGLETQYF.

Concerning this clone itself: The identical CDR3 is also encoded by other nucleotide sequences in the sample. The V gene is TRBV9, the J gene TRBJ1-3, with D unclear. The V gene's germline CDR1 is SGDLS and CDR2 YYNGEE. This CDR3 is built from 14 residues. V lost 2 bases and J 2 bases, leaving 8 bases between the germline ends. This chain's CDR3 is CASSVGGAGNTIYF. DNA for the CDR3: TGTGCCAGCAGCGTTGGCGGGGCTGGAAACACCATATATTTT.

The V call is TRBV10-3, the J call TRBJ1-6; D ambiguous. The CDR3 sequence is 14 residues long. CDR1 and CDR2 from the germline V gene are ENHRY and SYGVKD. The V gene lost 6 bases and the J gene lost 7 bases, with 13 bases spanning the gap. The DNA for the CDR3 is TGTGCCATCAGGGACTCCCGAGGCAATTCACCCCTCCACTTT. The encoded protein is CAIRDSRGNSPLHF.

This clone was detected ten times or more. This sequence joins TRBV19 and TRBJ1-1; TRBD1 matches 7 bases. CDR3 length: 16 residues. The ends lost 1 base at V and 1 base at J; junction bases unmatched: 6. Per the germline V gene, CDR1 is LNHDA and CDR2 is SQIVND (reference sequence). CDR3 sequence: CASSIGDSAGNTEAFF. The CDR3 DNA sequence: TGTGCCAGTAGTATAGGGGACAGCGCGGGGAACACTGAAGCTTTCTTT.

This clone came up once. CDR3 bases: TGTGCCAGCAGCGACCCAGCGGGGGATACGCAGTATTTT. Its protein is CASSDPAGDTQYF. The rearrangement uses TRBV11-3 and TRBJ2-3, with 7 positions matching TRBD2. The CDR3 is 13 residues long. The J segment lost 6 bases and the V segment lost 5 bases, leaving 5 bases of the junction unmatched. Per the germline V gene, CDR1 is SGHNT and CDR2 is YENEEA.

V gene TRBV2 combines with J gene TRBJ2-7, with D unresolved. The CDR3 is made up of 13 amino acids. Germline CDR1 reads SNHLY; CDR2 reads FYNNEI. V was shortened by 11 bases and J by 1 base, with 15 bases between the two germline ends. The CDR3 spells CAGGARDSYEQYF. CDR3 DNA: TGTGCCGGTGGAGCCCGTGATTCCTACGAGCAGTACTTC.

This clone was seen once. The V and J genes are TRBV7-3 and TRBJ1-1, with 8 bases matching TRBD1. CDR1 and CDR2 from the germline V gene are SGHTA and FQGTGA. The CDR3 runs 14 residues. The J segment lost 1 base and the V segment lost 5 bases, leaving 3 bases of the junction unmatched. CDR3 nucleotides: TGTGCCAGCAGCCTGACAGGGGAGAACACTGAAGCTTTCTTT. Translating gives CASSLTGENTEAFF.

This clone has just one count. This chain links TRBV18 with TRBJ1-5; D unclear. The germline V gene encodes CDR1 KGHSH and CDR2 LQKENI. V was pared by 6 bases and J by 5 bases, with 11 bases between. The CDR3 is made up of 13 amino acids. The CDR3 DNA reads TGTGCCAGCTCGCTGGATGAGGATCAGCCCCAGCATTTT. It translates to CASSLDEDQPQHF.

CDR3 nucleotides: TGTGCCACCAGTGATTCGAGACAGGGCGCAGATACGCAGTATTTT. Its protein is CATSDSRQGADTQYF. The V gene is TRBV24-1, the J gene TRBJ2-3, with 7 positions matching TRBD1. The V gene end was trimmed by 2 bases and the J gene end by 4 bases; junction bases not matched to a gene: 5. Germline V gene lookup returns CDR1 KGHDR and CDR2 SFDVKD. There are 15 residues in the CDR3.

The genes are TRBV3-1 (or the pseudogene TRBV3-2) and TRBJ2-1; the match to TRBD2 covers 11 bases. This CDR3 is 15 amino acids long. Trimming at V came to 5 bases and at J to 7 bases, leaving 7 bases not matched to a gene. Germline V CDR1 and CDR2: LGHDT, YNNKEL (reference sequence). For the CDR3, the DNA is TGTGCCAGCAGCTACCCGCTAGCGGGGGGTAATGAGCAGTTCTTC. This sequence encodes CASSYPLAGGNEQFF.

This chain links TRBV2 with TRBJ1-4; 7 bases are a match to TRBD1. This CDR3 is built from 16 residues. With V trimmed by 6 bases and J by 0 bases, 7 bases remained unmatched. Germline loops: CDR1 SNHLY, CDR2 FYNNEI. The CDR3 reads CASSKQGFATNEKLFF. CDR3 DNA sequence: TGTGCCAGCAGCAAACAGGGGTTTGCAACTAATGAAAAACTGTTTTTT.

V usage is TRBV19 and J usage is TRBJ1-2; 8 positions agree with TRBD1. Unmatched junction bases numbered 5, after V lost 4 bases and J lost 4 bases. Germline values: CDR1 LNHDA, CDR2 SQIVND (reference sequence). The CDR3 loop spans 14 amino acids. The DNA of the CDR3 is TGTGCCAGTAGTAGCGGACAGGGAGGCTATGGCTACACCTTC. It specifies CASSSGQGGYGYTF.

In nucleotides, the CDR3 is TGTGCCAGCGCCCGCCAGGGGCCGGATGAAAAACTGTTTTTT. The encoded protein is CASARQGPDEKLFF. The J gene is TRBJ1-4, the V gene TRBV6-5; possible D gene TRBD1, 6 bases. Germline lookup yields CDR1 MNHEY and CDR2 SVGAGI. The CDR3 totals 14 residues. The V end was cut by 8 bases, the J end by 6 bases, with 16 bases between.

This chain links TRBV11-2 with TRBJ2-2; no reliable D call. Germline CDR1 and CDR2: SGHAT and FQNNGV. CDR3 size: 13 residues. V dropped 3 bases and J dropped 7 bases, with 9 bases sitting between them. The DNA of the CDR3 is TGTGCCAGCAGCTTGGTGCGAGACGGGGAGCTGTTTTTT. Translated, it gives CASSLVRDGELFF. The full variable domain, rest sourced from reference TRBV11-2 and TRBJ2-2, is EAGVAQSPRYKIIEKRQSVAFWCNPISGHATLYWYQQILGQGPKLLIQFQNNGVVDDSQLPKDRFSAERLKGVDSTLKIQPAKLEDSAVYLCASSLVRDGELFFGEGSRLTVL.

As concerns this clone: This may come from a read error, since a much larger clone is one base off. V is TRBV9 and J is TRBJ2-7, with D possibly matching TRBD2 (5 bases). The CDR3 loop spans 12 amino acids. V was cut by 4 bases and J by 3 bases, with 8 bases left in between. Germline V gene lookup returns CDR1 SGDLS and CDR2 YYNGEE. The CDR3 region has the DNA TGTGCCAGCAGCCCAGGAGGCTACGAGCAGTACTTC. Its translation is CASSPGGYEQYF.

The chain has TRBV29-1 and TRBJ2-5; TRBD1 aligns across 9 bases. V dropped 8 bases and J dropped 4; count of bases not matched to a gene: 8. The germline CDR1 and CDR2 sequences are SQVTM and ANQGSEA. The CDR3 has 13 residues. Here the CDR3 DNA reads TGCAGCCATCTGGGACAGGGAGGAGAGACCCAGTACTTC. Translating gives CSHLGQGGETQYF.

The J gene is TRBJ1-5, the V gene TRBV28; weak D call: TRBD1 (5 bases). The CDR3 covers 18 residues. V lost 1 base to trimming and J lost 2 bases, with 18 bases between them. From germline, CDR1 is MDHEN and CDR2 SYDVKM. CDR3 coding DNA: TGTGCCAGCAGTTTATTCTTTTTAAGGGGTTTGCGCAATCAGCCCCAGCATTTT. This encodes CASSLFFLRGLRNQPQHF. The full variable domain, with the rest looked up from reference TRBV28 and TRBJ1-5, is DVKVTQSSRYLVKRTGEKVFLECVQDMDHENMFWYRQDPGLGLRLIYFSYDVKMKEKGDIPEGYSVSREKKERFSLILESASTNQTSMYLCASSLFFLRGLRNQPQHFGDGTRLSIL.

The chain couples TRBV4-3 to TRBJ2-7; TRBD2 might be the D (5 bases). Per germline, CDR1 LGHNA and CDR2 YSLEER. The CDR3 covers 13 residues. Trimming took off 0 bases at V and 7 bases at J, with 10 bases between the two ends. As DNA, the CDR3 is TGCGCCAGCAGCCAAGATCTAGGAGGAGAGCAGTACTTC. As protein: CASSQDLGGEQYF.